This TCR beta chain came from a study of blood T cell repertoires in COVID-19. Study-wide context: Acute and convalescent COVID-19 specimens originated in the United States, Italy and Spain.

Data came from immunoSEQ multiplex PCR; TCRdb stores just in-frame clones and leaves some out. The repertoire has 150,000 to 200,000 clones, around 80% of them found once; the top ten carry approximately 10%. Germline CDR1 PRHDT, CDR2 FYEKMQ (reference sequence). The CDR3 consists of 14 residues. The ends were cut back, 2 bases at V and 0 bases at J, with 6 bases in the middle. The age range of participants was about 18 to 89 years, with residence in about 25 US areas. Participants' reported clinical history set cohort assignment. Donors in Cohort 3 counted as recovered after two negative PCRs, clearance, or symptom resolution.

The J gene is TRBJ2-3, the V gene TRBV13, with a tentative D call TRBD2 (5 bases). Sequences were obtained from PBMCs or T cells enriched from blood (not recorded which). This clonotype originated in a man aged 45-60 years who had recovered from COVID-19. The CDR3, as DNA: TGTGCCAGCAGCTTACGCGGGAGCACAGATACGCAGTATTTT. The encoded protein is CASSLRGSTDTQYF.